Presented here are 8 T cell receptor beta chains from one specimen sequenced in a study of metastatic and nonmetastatic thyroid tumors. Thyroid surgery had not been preceded by any treatment in any patient. Using MiXCR, TCRdb re-called clones from the PCR reads. Counted here are 50,000 to 65,000 clones, about 15% occurring once; the ten biggest clones make up almost 3%. Sequenced sample: blood. The origin of the receptors is a female donor with papillary thyroid cancer or a benign thyroid nodule (not recorded which). Some clones in this sample may be carry-over from other donors' samples.

The chain uses TRBV30 and TRBJ2-7; no clear D gene. This CDR3 spans 12 amino acids. Germline CDR1 is GTSNPN and CDR2 is SVGIG (reference sequence). V was pared by 1 base and J by 3 bases, with 7 bases between. The DNA for the CDR3 is TGTGCCTGGAGTGGCCACCTCTACGAGCAGTACTTC. The encoded protein is CAWSGHLYEQYF.

Ten or more counts support this clone. An end of the junction does not agree with germline; a read error may underlie this. V and J are TRBV24-1 and TRBJ1-5; no reliable D call. The CDR3 length is 14 residues. Germline values: CDR1 KGHDR, CDR2 SFDVKD. The CDR3 loop is CATASGGNNQSQHF. The CDR3 DNA reads TGTGCCACCGCATCGGGTGGAAACAATCAGTCCCAGCATTTT.

This clone came up many times. The chain recombines TRBV20-1 with TRBJ2-7; D might be TRBD2 (5 bases). CDR1 DFQATT and CDR2 SNEGSKA come from the germline V gene (reference sequence). The CDR3 is 13 residues long. Trimming took off 2 bases at V and 5 bases at J, with 13 bases between the two ends. The CDR3: CSARTSPGDEQYF. The CDR3 nucleotides are TGCAGTGCTAGAACTAGTCCCGGTGACGAGCAGTACTTC.

CDR3 bases: TGTGCCAGCAGCCCCCTAGGAGCTGGTGAGCAGTACTTC. Translation: CASSPLGAGEQYF. The chain has TRBV7-9 and TRBJ2-7; no clear D. From germline, CDR1 is SEHNR and CDR2 FQNEAQ (reference sequence). The CDR3 consists of 13 residues. V was shortened by 5 bases and J by 7 bases, with 15 bases between the two germline ends.

This clone was found many times. This chain connects TRBV30 to TRBJ2-7; D not certain. The V gene's germline CDR1 is GTSNPN and CDR2 SVGIG (reference sequence). The V end was cut by 0 bases, the J end by 5 bases, with 5 bases between. The CDR3 is 11 residues long. The CDR3 bases are TGTGCCTGGAGTGTTTACAACGAGCAGTACTTC. Protein product: CAWSVYNEQYF. Full variable domain (outside the CDR3, taken from reference TRBV30 and TRBJ2-7): SQTIHQWPATLVQPVGSPLSLECTVEGTSNPNLYWYRQAAGRGLQLLFYSVGIGQISSEVPQNLSASRPQDRQFILSSKKLLLSDSGFYLCAWSVYNEQYFGPGTRLTVT.

This clone was detected only a few times. This may stem from a read error, because a much larger clone lies one nucleotide away. CDR3 in amino acids: CASSFGGVEAFF. The DNA for the CDR3 is TGTGCCAGCAGCTTCGGGGGAGTGGAAGCTTTCTTT. V gene TRBV5-6 combines with J gene TRBJ1-1, with D possibly matching TRBD1 (5 bases). Trimming removed 2 bases from V and 8 bases from J, with 10 bases in between. Germline CDR1 is SGHDT and CDR2 is YYEEEE. The CDR3 covers 12 residues.

J is TRBJ2-3 and V is TRBV4-1, with 9 bases identical to TRBD1. The CDR3 spans 16 residues. V lost 2 bases to trimming and J lost 1 base; unmatched junction nucleotides: 4. The germline V gene encodes CDR1 MGHRA and CDR2 YSYEKL. The CDR3 loop reads CASSQSQGARTDTQYF. CDR3 DNA: TGCGCCAGCAGCCAATCACAGGGGGCCCGCACAGATACGCAGTATTTT.

This clone showed up many times. V gene TRBV18 combines with J gene TRBJ2-5; D may be TRBD2 (5 bases). CDR3 length: 14 residues. The V gene's germline CDR1 is KGHSH and CDR2 LQKENI. V was pared by 6 bases and J by 4 bases, with 15 bases between. CDR3 protein: CASSPKVGVETQYF. The DNA for the CDR3 is TGTGCCAGCTCGCCAAAGGTCGGGGTAGAGACCCAGTACTTC.